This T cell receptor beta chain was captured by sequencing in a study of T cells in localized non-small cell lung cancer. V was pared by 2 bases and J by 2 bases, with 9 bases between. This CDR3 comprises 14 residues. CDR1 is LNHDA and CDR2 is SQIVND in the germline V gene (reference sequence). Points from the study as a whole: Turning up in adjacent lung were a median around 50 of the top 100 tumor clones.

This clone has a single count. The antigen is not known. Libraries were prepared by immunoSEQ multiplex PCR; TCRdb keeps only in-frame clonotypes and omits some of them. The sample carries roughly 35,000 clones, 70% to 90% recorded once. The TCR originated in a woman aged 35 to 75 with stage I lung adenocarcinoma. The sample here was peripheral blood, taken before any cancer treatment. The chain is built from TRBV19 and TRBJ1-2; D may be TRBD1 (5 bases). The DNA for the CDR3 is TGTGCCAGTAGTATACACCGGGGCAACTATGGCTACACCTTC. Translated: CASSIHRGNYGYTF.